One sample yielded the 27 T cell receptor beta chains listed below, sequenced in a study of shared clonotypes between healthy human individuals. Profiling relied on immunoSEQ multiplex PCR, and the TCRdb table lists in-frame clones only, not all of them. The sample has approximately 2.4 million clones, nearly 97% seen once; the top ten hold 0.13%. The sequencing sample was made of naive CD4+ T cells sorted from blood. The subset was: CD45RA+ positively selected. Receptors were obtained from a man aged 18 to 29 in good health.

This clone has just one count. This sequence joins TRBV7-9 and TRBJ2-7; TRBD1 matches 9 bases. In germline, CDR1 is SEHNR, CDR2 FQNEAQ (reference sequence). The junction had 12 bases not matched to a gene; V was cut back by 5 bases and J by 7 bases. CDR3 length equals 15 residues. CDR3 in amino acids: CASSPRGTGNLEQYF. DNA for the CDR3: TGTGCCAGCAGCCCCCGAGGGACAGGGAATTTGGAGCAGTACTTC.

The V and J genes are TRBV6-1 and TRBJ1-5; D gene unclear. The V and J ends lost 6 bases and 2 bases respectively, with 14 bases between them. Per the germline V gene, CDR1 is MNHNS and CDR2 is SASEGT. The CDR3 sequence is 15 residues long. CDR3 bases: TGTGCCAGCAGAGATGAGAGCGTAGGCAATCAGCCCCAGCATTTT. Protein: CASRDESVGNQPQHF.

This chain connects TRBV10-1 to TRBJ2-3, with a weak D call TRBD2 (5 bases). This CDR3 is 15 amino acids long. Per the germline V gene, CDR1 is WNHNN and CDR2 is SYGVQD (reference sequence). Between the trimmed V and J ends, which lost 2 bases and 5 bases, there was a span of 14 bases. The CDR3 reads CASSEGWAGGDTQYF. CDR3 sequence (DNA): TGCGCCAGCAGTGAGGGGTGGGCCGGAGGAGATACGCAGTATTTT.

For this clone: At the DNA level, this CDR3 is encoded by other sequences in the same sample as well. This chain joins TRBV4-3 and TRBJ2-5, with 8 positions matching TRBD1. Germline V lookup: CDR1 LGHNA, CDR2 YSLEER. CDR3 length: 14 amino acids. The J segment lost 5 bases and the V segment lost 0 bases, leaving 2 bases of the junction unmatched. CDR3 protein: CASSQDRGPETQYF. CDR3 in DNA: TGCGCCAGCAGCCAAGACAGGGGGCCTGAGACCCAGTACTTC.

This rearrangement joins TRBV5-1 to TRBJ2-5, with D possibly being TRBD1 or TRBD2 (5 bases each). Trimming pared 0 bases from V and 5 bases from J, leaving 14 bases between. The germline V gene has CDR1 SGHRS and CDR2 YFSETQ. The CDR3 sequence is 15 residues long. CDR3 coding DNA: TGCGCCAGCAGCTTGGCCGGACTGACAGACGAGACCCAGTACTTC. Protein sequence: CASSLAGLTDETQYF.

The V call is TRBV10-1, the J call TRBJ2-5; 8 bases align to TRBD2. The CDR3 is 16 residues long. The junction had 10 bases not matched to a gene; V was cut back by 3 bases and J by 4 bases. In germline, CDR1 is WNHNN, CDR2 SYGVQD (reference sequence). CDR3 amino acids: CASSDRLGLVTETQYF. CDR3 nucleotides: TGCGCCAGCAGTGATCGACTGGGACTAGTAACAGAGACCCAGTACTTC.

V and J are TRBV5-1 and TRBJ1-6; the match to TRBD1 covers 8 bases. The CDR3 totals 14 residues. The junction had 2 bases not matched to a gene; V was cut back by 3 bases and J by 6 bases. Germline CDR1 and CDR2: SGHRS and YFSETQ. This CDR3 reads CASSSGQVNSPLHF. In DNA, the CDR3 is TGCGCCAGCAGCTCGGGACAGGTTAATTCACCCCTCCACTTT.

This clone was seen once. The chain recombines TRBV2 with TRBJ1-2; 10 bases agree with TRBD1. The germline V gene has CDR1 SNHLY and CDR2 FYNNEI. CDR3 length equals 15 residues. With V trimmed by 7 bases and J by 14 bases, 19 bases remained unmatched. CDR3 in amino acids: CASTGTGALRGVRTF. The CDR3 nucleotides read TGTGCCAGCACCGGGACAGGGGCCCTGCGTGGGGTCCGGACCTTC. Complete variable domain (other parts from reference TRBV2 and TRBJ1-2): EPEVTQTPSHQVTQMGQEVILRCVPISNHLYFYWYRQILGQKVEFLVSFYNNEISEKSEIFDDQFSVERPDGSNFTLKIRSTKLEDSAMYFCASTGTGALRGVRTFGSGTRLTVV.

The chain uses TRBV19 and TRBJ1-4; 9 nucleotides align to TRBD1. CDR1 LNHDA and CDR2 SQIVND come from the germline V gene (reference sequence). J lost 7 bases, V lost 5 bases, and 11 bases had no gene match. The CDR3 is made up of 16 amino acids. The CDR3 DNA follows: TGTGCCAGTAGTGACCTAAGAGGGACAGGGAGTGAAAAACTGTTTTTT. Amino acids: CASSDLRGTGSEKLFF.

With respect to this clone: The conserved closing phenylalanine or tryptophan is absent in this CDR3, likely reflecting a read error. The DNA is omitted, as the CDR3 cannot be located on it reliably, and the CDR3 follows TCRdb's listing. CDR3: CASSQETPAGGI. The chain is built from TRBV4-3 and TRBJ2-7; the D segment call TRBD2 is taken from the table without a DNA check. The CDR3 is 12 amino acids in total, end residues counted. Germline assignment: CDR1 LGHNA and CDR2 YSLEER.

The gene calls are TRBV25-1 and TRBJ2-3; D not resolved. This CDR3 spans 14 amino acids. V was clipped by 7 bases and J by 0 bases, with 11 bases between them. The germline V gene encodes CDR1 MGHDK and CDR2 SYGVNS. CDR3 bases: TGTGCCAGCACTAAGGCATCTAGCACAGATACGCAGTATTTT. Its translation: CASTKASSTDTQYF.

In regard to this clone: Other DNA sequences of this sample code for an identical CDR3. V and J are TRBV25-1 and TRBJ1-6, with no clear D. This CDR3 region has 14 residues. Germline V gene sequence: CDR1 MGHDK, CDR2 SYGVNS. V lost 1 base to trimming and J lost 4 bases, with 5 bases between them. The CDR3 spells CASSESGYNSPLHF. DNA for the CDR3: TGTGCCAGCAGTGAATCTGGGTATAATTCACCCCTCCACTTT.

This clone has only one observation. The chain carries TRBV25-1 and TRBJ2-5; the D call may be TRBD1 or TRBD2 (6 bases each). Trimming stripped 5 bases from V and 2 bases from J, with 9 bases between. From germline, CDR1 is MGHDK and CDR2 SYGVNS. The CDR3 spans 13 residues. As DNA, the CDR3 is TGTGCCAGCAGTCGGGGGCCTCAAGAGACCCAGTACTTC. Protein: CASSRGPQETQYF.

The chain recombines TRBV7-9 with TRBJ2-5, with 8 bases identical to TRBD1. The CDR3 sequence is 16 residues long. The germline V gene has CDR1 SEHNR and CDR2 FQNEAQ (reference sequence). The ends lost 0 bases at V and 1 base at J; junction bases unmatched: 4. The CDR3 is CASSLAPGGRQETQYF. In DNA form, the CDR3 reads TGTGCCAGCAGCTTAGCGCCAGGGGGCCGCCAAGAGACCCAGTACTTC.

CDR3 bases: TGTGCCAGCAGCTTACCAGGGGGCGGCACAGATACGCAGTATTTT. Amino acid sequence: CASSLPGGGTDTQYF. The J gene is TRBJ2-3, the V gene TRBV7-3; 8 bases fit TRBD1. This CDR3 contains 15 residues. Unmatched junction bases numbered 2, after V lost 2 bases and J lost 1 base. Germline V CDR1 and CDR2: SGHTA, FQGTGA.

This sequence joins TRBV6-5 and TRBJ1-5; perhaps TRBD1 as D (6 bases). This CDR3 is built from 14 residues. The germline V and J ends were trimmed by 3 bases and 6 bases, with 12 bases remaining between them. CDR1 and CDR2 (germline): MNHEY, SVGAGI. The CDR3 protein is CASSYRQAGQPQHF. CDR3 in DNA: TGTGCCAGCAGTTATCGACAGGCAGGTCAGCCCCAGCATTTT.

Details on this clone: At the DNA level, this CDR3 is encoded by other sequences in the same sample as well. The rearrangement uses TRBV5-4 and TRBJ2-7; 9 bases are shared with TRBD2. V lost 0 bases, J lost 2 bases, and 3 bases stayed unmatched. The CDR3 has 15 amino acids. Germline V gene sequence: CDR1 SGHNT, CDR2 YYREEE (reference sequence). The CDR3 bases are TGTGCCAGCAGCTTGGCCGCGGGAGGGGCCTACGAGCAGTACTTC. This sequence encodes CASSLAAGGAYEQYF.

The J gene is TRBJ2-7, the V gene TRBV25-1; a possible D gene is TRBD2 (7 bases). With 3 bases removed from V and 5 bases from J, the gap between germline ends came to 23 bases. Germline CDR1 and CDR2: MGHDK and SYGVNS. The CDR3 is 17 amino acids. CDR3: CASSDLGGAVPPDEQYF. DNA for the CDR3: TGTGCCAGCAGTGACTTAGGGGGGGCGGTTCCGCCGGACGAGCAGTACTTC.

The chain recombines TRBV7-2 with TRBJ1-4; 10 positions match TRBD1. CDR3 size: 15 residues. Germline CDR1 reads SGHTA; CDR2 reads FQGNSA. Trimming at V came to 3 bases and at J to 5 bases, leaving 3 bases not matched to a gene. The CDR3: CASSLSGQGNEKLFF. The CDR3 DNA is TGTGCCAGCAGCTTGTCGGGACAGGGGAATGAAAAACTGTTTTTT.

The chain has TRBV5-1 and TRBJ2-1; 9 positions match TRBD2. The V gene end was trimmed by 0 bases and the J gene end by 2 bases; junction bases not matched to a gene: 6. CDR1 is SGHRS, CDR2 YFSETQ, per germline. The CDR3 covers 17 residues. This CDR3 is CASSLDFQREAYNEQFF. The CDR3 coding sequence is TGCGCCAGCAGCTTGGACTTCCAGCGGGAGGCCTACAATGAGCAGTTCTTC. Filled out from reference TRBV5-1 and TRBJ2-1, the complete variable domain reads KAGVTQTPRYLIKTRGQQVTLSCSPISGHRSVSWYQQTPGQGLQFLFEYFSETQRNKGNFPGRFSGRQFSNSRSEMNVSTLELGDSALYLCASSLDFQREAYNEQFFGPGTRLTVL.

The chain links TRBV7-9 to TRBJ2-5; D gene unclear. The CDR3 runs 13 residues. Between the trimmed V and J ends, which lost 5 bases and 3 bases, there was a span of 10 bases. Per the germline V gene, CDR1 is SEHNR and CDR2 is FQNEAQ (reference sequence). Here the CDR3 reads CASSLTTKETQYF. The CDR3, as DNA: TGTGCCAGCAGCCTGACAACGAAAGAGACCCAGTACTTC.

The genes are TRBV30 and TRBJ2-7, with unresolved D. Germline CDR1 GTSNPN, CDR2 SVGIG (reference sequence). The CDR3 runs to 11 residues. With 4 bases removed from V and 5 bases from J, the gap between germline ends came to 9 bases. The CDR3 loop is CAWTLVDEQYF. The CDR3 bases are TGTGCCTGGACCCTTGTGGACGAGCAGTACTTC.

This clone was picked up one time. This rearrangement joins TRBV2 to TRBJ2-7; 7 bases are shared with TRBD2. CDR3 size: 14 residues. The V and J ends lost 6 bases and 0 bases, in that order; junction bases with no gene match: 5. Germline V lookup: CDR1 SNHLY, CDR2 FYNNEI. The chain's CDR3 is CASRRGGSSYEQYF. CDR3 bases: TGTGCCAGCAGGAGAGGCGGGAGCTCCTACGAGCAGTACTTC.

The CDR3 DNA reads as TGTGCCAGCAGCCTCCGGACTAAAGAAGAGACCCAGTACTTC. Its protein is CASSLRTKEETQYF. The chain recombines TRBV11-2 with TRBJ2-5; TRBD2 is a possible D gene (6 bases). V lost 5 bases and J lost 3, with 13 bases in between. Germline loops: CDR1 SGHAT, CDR2 FQNNGV. The length of the CDR3 is 14 residues.

The chain carries TRBV30 and TRBJ2-1; D is tentatively TRBD1 or TRBD2 (5 bases each). The CDR3 sequence is 16 residues long. Looked up from germline, CDR1 is GTSNPN and CDR2 is SVGIG (reference sequence). The germline V and J ends were trimmed by 0 bases and 4 bases, with 16 bases remaining between them. CDR3 nucleotide sequence: TGTGCCTGGAGTGTACTGGGGCTAGCAACTTACAATGAGCAGTTCTTC. It encodes CAWSVLGLATYNEQFF.

The rearrangement joins TRBV15 to TRBJ2-7; TRBD1 agrees at 8 bases. V lost 8 bases and J lost 3; bases outside the gene matches: 9. There are 14 residues in the CDR3. Per the germline V gene, CDR1 is LNHNV and CDR2 is YYDKDF (reference sequence). CDR3 sequence reads: CATRITGGVYEQYF. CDR3 nucleotides: TGTGCCACCCGAATAACAGGGGGAGTCTACGAGCAGTACTTC.

This sequence joins TRBV1 and TRBJ2-5; the DNA was not used to check the table's D call, TRBD1. TRBV1 is given as a pseudogene. The CDR3 totals 15 residues. The CDR3: CTSSHSPDRQETQYF. CDR3 DNA sequence: TGCACCAGCAGCCATTCACCCGACAGGCAAGAGACCCAGTACTTC.